This T cell receptor beta chain was documented in a study of a mutant IDH1 vaccine in newly diagnosed glioma. Using immunoSEQ multiplex PCR, the repertoire was profiled, and TCRdb retains in-frame clones only, with some absent. The sample records 60,000 or so clones, 70% to 85% being singletons. Time point defined: week 5, during vaccination. In every dose of vaccine, 300 ug of mutant IDH1 20-mer peptide was given alongside topical imiquimod. There were new WHO grade 3 or 4 astrocytomas in the donors, and these were IDH1-mutant and ATRX-lost. This clone was counted only a few times. Its antigen is unidentified. The V and J ends lost 2 bases and 6 bases respectively, with 14 bases between them. CDR1 is SEHNR and CDR2 is FQNEAQ in the germline V gene (reference sequence). This CDR3 has 14 amino acids.

The origin of this receptor is a woman aged 18-30 years with glioma. Some clones in this sample may be carry-over from other donors' samples. The gene calls are TRBV7-9 and TRBJ2-7; D is uncertain. The sample consisted of PBMCs, taken from a glioma patient whose treatment included an IDH1 peptide vaccine. The CDR3 sequence: CASSLSRSPGEQYF. For the CDR3, the DNA is TGTGCCAGCAGCTTATCCCGTTCCCCAGGCGAGCAGTACTTC.